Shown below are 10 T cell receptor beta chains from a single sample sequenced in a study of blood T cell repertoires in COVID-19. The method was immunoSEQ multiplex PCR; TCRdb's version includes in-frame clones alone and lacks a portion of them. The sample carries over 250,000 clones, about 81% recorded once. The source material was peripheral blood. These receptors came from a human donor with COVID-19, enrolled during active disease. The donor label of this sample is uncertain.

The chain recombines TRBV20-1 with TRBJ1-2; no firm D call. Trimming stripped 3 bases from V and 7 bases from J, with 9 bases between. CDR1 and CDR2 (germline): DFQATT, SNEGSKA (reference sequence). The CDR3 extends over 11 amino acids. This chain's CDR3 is CSARRVGGYTF. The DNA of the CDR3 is TGCAGTGCTAGGAGGGTCGGTGGCTACACCTTC.

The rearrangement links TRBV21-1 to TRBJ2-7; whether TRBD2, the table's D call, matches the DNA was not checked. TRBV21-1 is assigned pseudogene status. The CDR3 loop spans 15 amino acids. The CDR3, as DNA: TGTGCCAGCAACGACCATGCCTGGAGGCTCTACGAGCAGTACTTC. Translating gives CASNDHAWRLYEQYF.

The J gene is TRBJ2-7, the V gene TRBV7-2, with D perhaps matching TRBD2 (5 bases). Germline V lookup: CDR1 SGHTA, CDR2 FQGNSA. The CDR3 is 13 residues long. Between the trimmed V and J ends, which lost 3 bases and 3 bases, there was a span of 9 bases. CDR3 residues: CASSLDGNYEQYF. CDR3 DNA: TGTGCCAGCAGCTTGGACGGGAACTACGAGCAGTACTTC.

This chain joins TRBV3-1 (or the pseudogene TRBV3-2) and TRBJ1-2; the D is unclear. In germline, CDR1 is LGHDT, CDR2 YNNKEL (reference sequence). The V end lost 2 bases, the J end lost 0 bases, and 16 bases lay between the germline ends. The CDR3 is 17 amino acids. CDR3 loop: CASSQYVVGRTNYGYTF. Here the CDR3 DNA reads TGTGCCAGCAGCCAATACGTTGTCGGCAGGACTAACTATGGCTACACCTTC.

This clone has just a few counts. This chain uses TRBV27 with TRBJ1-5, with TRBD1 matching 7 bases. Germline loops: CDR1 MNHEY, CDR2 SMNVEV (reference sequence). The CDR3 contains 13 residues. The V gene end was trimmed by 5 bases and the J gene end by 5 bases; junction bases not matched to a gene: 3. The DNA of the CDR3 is TGTGCCAGCAGTCCTGACAGGGATCAGCCCCAGCATTTT. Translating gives CASSPDRDQPQHF.

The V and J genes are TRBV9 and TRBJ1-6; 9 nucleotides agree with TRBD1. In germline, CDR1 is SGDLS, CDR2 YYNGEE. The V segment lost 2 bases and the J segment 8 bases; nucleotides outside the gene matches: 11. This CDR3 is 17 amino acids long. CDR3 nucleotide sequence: TGTGCCAGCAGCGTCGACCCGGGACAGGGAACCTATTCACCCCTCCACTTT. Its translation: CASSVDPGQGTYSPLHF. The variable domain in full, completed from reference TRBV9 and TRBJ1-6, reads DSGVTQTPKHLITATGQRVTLRCSPRSGDLSVYWYQQSLDQGLQFLIQYYNGEERAKGNILERFSAQQFPDLHSELNLSSLELGDSALYFCASSVDPGQGTYSPLHFGNGTRLTVT.

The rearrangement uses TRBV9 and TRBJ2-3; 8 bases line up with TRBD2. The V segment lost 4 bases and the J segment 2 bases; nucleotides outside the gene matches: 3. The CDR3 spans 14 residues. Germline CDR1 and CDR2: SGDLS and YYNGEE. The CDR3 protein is CASSLTSDTDTQYF. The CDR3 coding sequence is TGTGCCAGCAGCCTGACTAGCGACACAGATACGCAGTATTTT.

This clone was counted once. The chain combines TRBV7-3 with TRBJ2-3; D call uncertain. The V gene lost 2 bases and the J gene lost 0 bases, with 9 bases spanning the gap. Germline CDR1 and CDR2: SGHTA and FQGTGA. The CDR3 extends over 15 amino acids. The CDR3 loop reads CASSLVLTSTDTQYF. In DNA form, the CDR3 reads TGTGCCAGCAGCTTAGTACTAACGAGCACAGATACGCAGTATTTT.

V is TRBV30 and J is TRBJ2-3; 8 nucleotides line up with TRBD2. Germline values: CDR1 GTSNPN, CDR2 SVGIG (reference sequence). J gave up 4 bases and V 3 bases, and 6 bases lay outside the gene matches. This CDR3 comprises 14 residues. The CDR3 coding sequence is TGTGCCTGGAGCCCCTTGGGACTAGCAGATACGCAGTATTTT. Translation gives CAWSPLGLADTQYF.

The CDR3 is CASSRGQSFEAFF. CDR3 coding DNA: TGTGCCAGCAGCCGGGGACAGTCCTTTGAAGCTTTCTTT. The gene calls are TRBV28 and TRBJ1-1; 7 bases map to TRBD1. Germline CDR1 is MDHEN and CDR2 is SYDVKM. The CDR3 consists of 13 residues. After removal of 6 bases from V and 7 bases from J, the junction contained 8 bases not matched to a gene.